The 20 T cell receptor beta chains below come from one sample, sequenced in a study of T-cell memory formation after mild COVID-19. TCRdb called the 5' RACE reads again in MiXCR, with one record for every CDR3 protein. The data contain about 390,000 distinct CDR3 sequences, around 20% of them seen just once; the ten biggest clones take up approximately 12%. The sample taken for sequencing was PBMCs or a T cell subset sorted from them (not recorded which). The origin of the receptors is an adult woman who had mild COVID-19 (a few samples of this study predate the infection). Cell type and time point are not known.

This clonotype was found a few times. The chain employs TRBV24-1 and TRBJ2-5, with TRBD1 identical over 9 bases. Germline CDR1 is KGHDR and CDR2 is SFDVKD. V lost 7 bases to trimming and J lost 4 bases; unmatched junction nucleotides: 6. The CDR3 runs 14 residues. The DNA of the CDR3 is TGTGCCACCAGCATCCGGGACAGGGTAGAGACCCAGTACTTC. It is translated as CATSIRDRVETQYF.

This clonotype was seen more than once but under ten times. The chain employs TRBV7-2 and TRBJ2-3; D is undetermined. Germline CDR1 SGHTA, CDR2 FQGNSA. The CDR3 sequence is 14 residues long. The V end was cut by 1 base, the J end by 2 bases, with 7 bases between. This CDR3 reads CASSLGPTTDTQYF. DNA of the CDR3: TGTGCCAGCAGCTTAGGGCCGACCACAGATACGCAGTATTTT.

The chain joins TRBV7-9 to TRBJ2-7; 11 nucleotides line up with TRBD2. J gave up 5 bases and V 3 bases, and 12 bases lay outside the gene matches. The V gene's germline CDR1 is SEHNR and CDR2 FQNEAQ (reference sequence). This CDR3 is 17 amino acids long. The CDR3 loop reads CASSFRGGSGRAHEQYF. The CDR3, as DNA: TGTGCCAGCAGCTTTAGGGGTGGTAGCGGGAGGGCCCACGAGCAGTACTTC.

There are a few counts of this clonotype. The chain couples TRBV12-3 or TRBV12-4 to TRBJ1-4; no firm D call. The V end was cut by 5 bases, the J end by 16 bases, with 14 bases between. The CDR3 consists of 11 residues. CDR3 protein: CASSNGRPQFF. The CDR3, as DNA: TGTGCCAGCAGTAACGGACGGCCTCAGTTTTTT.

V and J are TRBV5-1 and TRBJ1-1, with no clear D. V lost 4 bases to trimming and J lost 3 bases, with 13 bases between them. CDR1 is SGHRS, CDR2 YFSETQ, per germline. The CDR3 length is 14 residues. The CDR3 loop is CASSRSGRDTEAFF. The CDR3 DNA is TGCGCCAGCAGCAGGTCCGGGAGAGACACTGAAGCTTTCTTT.

This clonotype appeared many times. The chain uses TRBV7-6 and TRBJ2-7, with 9 bases that match TRBD2. The length of the CDR3 is 15 residues. Per germline, CDR1 SGHVS and CDR2 FNYEAQ. V dropped 5 bases and J dropped 2; count of bases not matched to a gene: 7. The CDR3 loop is CASSQGSGGTYEQYF. CDR3 coding DNA: TGTGCCAGCAGCCAGGGTAGCGGGGGAACCTACGAGCAGTACTTC.

V gene TRBV24-1 combines with J gene TRBJ1-2; D is unresolved. Germline CDR1 reads KGHDR; CDR2 reads SFDVKD. V was shortened by 4 bases and J by 3 bases, with 5 bases between the two germline ends. The CDR3 spans 12 residues. The CDR3 DNA reads TGTGCCACCAGTGAGGAATACTATGGCTACACCTTC. Translation: CATSEEYYGYTF.

V usage is TRBV9 and J usage is TRBJ2-7; D is possibly TRBD2 (5 bases). The CDR3 sequence is 16 residues long. From germline, CDR1 is SGDLS and CDR2 YYNGEE. Trimming stripped 0 bases from V and 5 bases from J, with 18 bases between. The CDR3 nucleotides are TGTGCCAGCAGCGTAGCGGCTAGAGGGAGCCCCCACGAGCAGTACTTC. It yields the protein CASSVAARGSPHEQYF.

This clonotype was picked up a small number of times. The chain employs TRBV11-2 and TRBJ1-1, with 7 bases fitting TRBD1. This CDR3 is built from 15 residues. The J segment lost 0 bases and the V segment lost 5 bases, leaving 6 bases of the junction unmatched. The germline V gene encodes CDR1 SGHAT and CDR2 FQNNGV. The CDR3 DNA reads TGTGCCAGCAGCCCCTGGGACAGAATGAACACTGAAGCTTTCTTT. Residues: CASSPWDRMNTEAFF.

In its sample, this clonotype was seen a few times. The genes are TRBV7-2 and TRBJ2-5; possible D gene TRBD2, 6 bases. CDR3 length: 14 amino acids. Germline V gene data show CDR1 as SGHTA and CDR2 as FQGNSA. Trimming took off 4 bases at V and 5 bases at J, with 14 bases between the two ends. The CDR3 here is CASSYAGGSETQYF. The CDR3 nucleotides are TGTGCCAGCAGCTACGCCGGGGGTTCGGAGACCCAGTACTTC.

Notes on this clonotype: One end of the junction varies from germline; a read error may be responsible. This chain uses TRBV12-3 or TRBV12-4 with TRBJ1-1; no clear D gene. This CDR3 comprises 13 residues. The CDR3, as DNA: TGTGGCAGCAGTCGGACGGTGAACACTGAAGCTTTCTTT. Its protein is CGSSRTVNTEAFF.

V gene TRBV30 combines with J gene TRBJ1-2; D possibly corresponds to TRBD1 (5 bases). The length of the CDR3 is 14 residues. From germline, CDR1 is GTSNPN and CDR2 SVGIG (reference sequence). Trimming pared 4 bases from V and 4 bases from J, leaving 16 bases between. As DNA, the CDR3 is TGTGCCTGGATGTCTTTCAGGGAGGCCTATGGCTACACCTTC. Protein product: CAWMSFREAYGYTF.

A few counts support this clonotype. V usage is TRBV2 and J usage is TRBJ1-1; D may be TRBD1 (5 bases). Germline V gene data show CDR1 as SNHLY and CDR2 as FYNNEI. The CDR3 extends over 12 amino acids. V lost 7 bases to trimming and J lost 3 bases, with 9 bases between them. The CDR3 is CASNGGDTEAFF. CDR3 nucleotide sequence: TGTGCCAGCAATGGAGGGGACACTGAAGCTTTCTTT.

This clonotype was seen a handful of times. This chain uses TRBV20-1 with TRBJ1-1; D not resolved. Per germline, CDR1 DFQATT and CDR2 SNEGSKA (reference sequence). Trimming removed 6 bases at V and 3 bases at J, with 17 bases between. The CDR3 totals 14 residues. The CDR3 loop reads CSAKRASLYTEAFF. The CDR3 DNA reads TGCAGTGCCAAGAGGGCCTCCCTTTACACTGAAGCTTTCTTT.

The chain is built from TRBV2 and TRBJ2-3; 14 nucleotides match TRBD2. The germline V gene encodes CDR1 SNHLY and CDR2 FYNNEI. J lost 0 bases, V lost 10 bases, and 15 bases had no gene match. CDR3 length: 19 residues. CDR3 nucleotides: TGTGCCACCTCCGACGGACTAGCGGGGGGTGCGCCTAGCACAGATACGCAGTATTTT. Protein sequence: CATSDGLAGGAPSTDTQYF.

The chain combines TRBV4-2 with TRBJ2-5; D may be TRBD1 or TRBD2 (5 bases each). This CDR3 region has 16 residues. Trimming shortened V by 0 bases and J by 3 bases, and 14 bases separated the two germline ends. The germline V gene has CDR1 LGHNA and CDR2 YNFKEQ. CDR3: CASSQDREFEKETQYF. Written as DNA, the CDR3 is TGTGCCAGCAGCCAAGACAGGGAGTTCGAAAAAGAGACCCAGTACTTC.

The V and J genes are TRBV7-9 and TRBJ1-2; 8 bases fit TRBD1. Germline V CDR1 and CDR2: SEHNR, FQNEAQ (reference sequence). The V gene end was trimmed by 4 bases and the J gene end by 8 bases; junction bases not matched to a gene: 21. The CDR3 sequence is 18 residues long. The chain's CDR3 is CASSSPRDWTGFSGGYTF. In DNA, the CDR3 is TGTGCCAGCAGCTCCCCCCGGGACTGGACAGGGTTTAGTGGAGGCTACACCTTC.

The chain combines TRBV12-3 or TRBV12-4 with TRBJ2-5, with unresolved D. V dropped 5 bases and J dropped 5 bases, with 12 bases sitting between them. The CDR3 sequence is 13 residues long. As DNA, the CDR3 is TGTGCCAGCAGTGGACCATCCGGGGAGACCCAGTACTTC. As protein: CASSGPSGETQYF.

V is TRBV21-1 and J is TRBJ2-5; the D call in the table, TRBD1, was not verified against the DNA. TRBV21-1 is described as a pseudogene. The length of the CDR3 is 12 residues. The CDR3 is CARRGQEETQYF. CDR3 nucleotides: TGTGCCCGACGGGGACAAGAAGAGACCCAGTACTTC.

The chain carries TRBV7-2 and TRBJ2-7; D unresolved. The CDR3 contains 14 residues. V was cut by 4 bases and J by 1 base, with 11 bases left in between. Germline-derived CDR1 and CDR2 are SGHTA and FQGNSA. The CDR3 region is CASSSAVSSYEQYF. For the CDR3, the DNA is TGTGCCAGCAGCTCAGCAGTATCTTCCTACGAGCAGTACTTC.